The 24 T cell receptor beta chains reported below all come from one sample, sequenced in a study of T cell responses to AZD1222 COVID-19 vaccine. The table came from immunoSEQ multiplex PCR; TCRdb's copy has only in-frame clones and leaves some out. There are 100,000 to 150,000 clones in the sample; around 90% occur only once, and 5% to 6.5% lies in the top ten. Sequenced material: peripheral blood, taken on day 0 of AZD1222 vaccination. These receptors came from an adult in good health.

This sequence joins TRBV4-1 and TRBJ2-5; 9 positions agree with TRBD1. This CDR3 spans 15 amino acids. The ends lost 1 base at V and 4 bases at J; junction bases unmatched: 4. CDR1 MGHRA and CDR2 YSYEKL come from the germline V gene. As DNA, the CDR3 is TGCGCCAGCAGCCAAGTAGGACAGGGGCGAGAGACCCAGTACTTC. Translation gives CASSQVGQGRETQYF.

The rearrangement uses TRBV6-5 and TRBJ1-1; TRBD1 might be the D (5 bases). The CDR3 sequence is 13 residues long. CDR1 is MNHEY, CDR2 SVGAGI, per germline. V lost 8 bases, J lost 7 bases, and 17 bases lay in between. CDR3 sequence (DNA): TGTGCCAGCTCCGAGGGGCTCGGGATTGAAGCTTTCTTT. The encoded protein is CASSEGLGIEAFF.

The CDR3 nucleotides read TGCGCCAGCAGCGGAGTTGGGACAAACTATGGCTACACCTTC. The encoded protein is CASSGVGTNYGYTF. The chain recombines TRBV4-1 with TRBJ1-2; tentative D call: TRBD1 (6 bases). CDR1 MGHRA and CDR2 YSYEKL come from the germline V gene. V lost 5 bases and J lost 2, with 12 bases in between. This CDR3 is built from 14 residues.

This chain joins TRBV6-1 and TRBJ2-6; D remains ambiguous. CDR1 is MNHNS and CDR2 is SASEGT in the germline V gene. The CDR3 is 17 residues long. Trimming took off 4 bases at V and 2 bases at J, with 15 bases between the two ends. The CDR3, as DNA: TGTGCCAGCAGTGCCTTCAGTCCGGGCACTGGGGCCAACGTCCTGACTTTC. The encoded protein is CASSAFSPGTGANVLTF.

The J gene is TRBJ2-7, the V gene TRBV20-1, with D hard to call. Deletions cut 4 bases from V and 6 bases from J, with 10 bases between. The CDR3 runs 11 residues. Germline V gene sequence: CDR1 DFQATT, CDR2 SNEGSKA (reference sequence). The DNA of the CDR3 is TGCAGTGCTACCCGGCAGCTCGAGCAGTACTTC. Encoded protein: CSATRQLEQYF.

This chain joins TRBV5-4 and TRBJ1-6; TRBD1 agrees at 8 bases. Germline values: CDR1 SGHNT, CDR2 YYREEE (reference sequence). After removal of 5 bases from V and 9 bases from J, the junction contained 13 bases not matched to a gene. The CDR3 length is 16 residues. The CDR3 spells CASSLGGTGRGSPLHF. Here the CDR3 DNA reads TGTGCCAGCAGTCTAGGGGGGACAGGCCGGGGTTCACCCCTCCACTTT.

The V call is TRBV19, the J call TRBJ2-7, with TRBD1 matching over 9 bases. There are 18 residues in the CDR3. Unmatched junction bases numbered 18, after V lost 6 bases and J lost 3 bases. Germline CDR1 reads LNHDA; CDR2 reads SQIVND (reference sequence). The CDR3 reads CASRVRTGDGIVDYEQYF. CDR3 DNA: TGTGCCAGTAGAGTCAGGACAGGGGATGGGATAGTCGACTACGAGCAGTACTTC.

The chain is built from TRBV7-9 and TRBJ1-1, with a possible D match to TRBD1 (6 bases). The CDR3 has 15 residues. Germline V gene data show CDR1 as SEHNR and CDR2 as FQNEAQ (reference sequence). V was pared by 4 bases and J by 4 bases, with 16 bases between. For the CDR3, the DNA is TGTGCCAGCAGCTCCCCAACAGGGAGGGGCACTGAAGCTTTCTTT. Its protein product is CASSSPTGRGTEAFF.

The rearrangement uses TRBV27 and TRBJ2-7; a possible D gene is TRBD2 (5 bases). The CDR3 has 15 residues. V gave up 5 bases and J gave up 0 bases, with 14 bases separating them. Germline values: CDR1 MNHEY, CDR2 SMNVEV (reference sequence). As DNA, the CDR3 is TGTGCCAGCAGTCCTGGCGGGCCACTCTCCTACGAGCAGTACTTC. This translates into CASSPGGPLSYEQYF.

The chain joins TRBV19 to TRBJ2-7; TRBD2 matches at 7 bases. V was pared by 1 base and J by 2 bases, with 8 bases of the junction left unmatched. The CDR3 length is 16 residues. From germline, CDR1 is LNHDA and CDR2 SQIVND (reference sequence). CDR3 nucleotide sequence: TGTGCCAGTAGTATAGGACAAACCGGGAGGACCTACGAGCAGTACTTC. Protein: CASSIGQTGRTYEQYF.

The chain uses TRBV11-3 and TRBJ1-3; no reliable D call. This CDR3 contains 14 residues. V lost 1 base to trimming and J lost 4 bases, with 8 bases between them. Germline V gene sequence: CDR1 SGHNT, CDR2 YENEEA. The CDR3 DNA reads as TGTGCCAGCAGCTTAGGCTACGGAGGAAACACCATATATTTT. This gives the protein CASSLGYGGNTIYF.

The J gene is TRBJ1-6, the V gene TRBV6-6; weak D call: TRBD1 (5 bases). V was pared by 0 bases and J by 6 bases, with 12 bases between. Germline V lookup: CDR1 MNHNY, CDR2 SVGAGI (reference sequence). The CDR3 length is 16 residues. The CDR3 DNA is TGTGCCAGCAGTTACTCAAAGGGGCGACGTAATTCACCCCTCCACTTT. Translation: CASSYSKGRRNSPLHF.

The chain joins TRBV5-1 to TRBJ2-1; D may be TRBD1 (6 bases). V was cut by 0 bases and J by 5 bases, with 12 bases left in between. Germline assignment: CDR1 SGHRS and CDR2 YFSETQ. The CDR3 is 15 amino acids. The CDR3 loop is CASSLAGTQHNEQFF. DNA of the CDR3: TGCGCCAGCAGCTTGGCTGGGACACAACACAATGAGCAGTTCTTC.

V and J are TRBV9 and TRBJ1-2; D gene ambiguous. Germline V CDR1 and CDR2: SGDLS, YYNGEE. The CDR3 contains 11 residues. V lost 4 bases and J 6 bases, leaving 7 bases between the germline ends. The CDR3 coding sequence is TGTGCCAGCAGCTCCCGGGATGGCTACACCTTC. Its protein is CASSSRDGYTF.

The chain combines TRBV7-9 with TRBJ1-3; TRBD1 is a possible D gene (6 bases). Germline lookup yields CDR1 SEHNR and CDR2 FQNEAQ (reference sequence). The CDR3 has 16 residues. Trimming took off 4 bases at V and 0 bases at J, with 13 bases between the two ends. The CDR3 DNA follows: TGTGCCAGCAGCTCTTGGACAGCGCGCTCTGGAAACACCATATATTTT. It is translated as CASSSWTARSGNTIYF. Together with reference TRBV7-9 and TRBJ1-3, the CDR3 gives the full variable domain: DTGVSQNPRHKITKRGQNVTFRCDPISEHNRLYWYRQTLGQGPEFLTYFQNEAQLEKSRLLSDRFSAERPKGSFSTLEIQRTEQGDSAMYLCASSSWTARSGNTIYFGEGSWLTVV.

This chain connects TRBV6-2 or TRBV6-3 to TRBJ1-5, with TRBD1 identical over 8 bases. Trimming at V came to 2 bases and at J to 7 bases, leaving 7 bases not matched to a gene. CDR3 size: 15 residues. Per germline, CDR1 MNHEY and CDR2 SVGEGT. The chain's CDR3 is CASSYANRQGQPQHF. The CDR3 DNA is TGTGCCAGCAGTTACGCGAACAGACAGGGGCAGCCCCAGCATTTT.

The chain joins TRBV6-6 to TRBJ1-1; 9 nucleotides align to TRBD1. The CDR3 has 14 residues. The germline V gene has CDR1 MNHNY and CDR2 SVGAGI (reference sequence). V shed 4 bases, J shed 4 bases, and the junction held 4 bases outside the gene matches. The CDR3 bases are TGTGCCAGCAGTTCTACAGGGGGCCTCACTGAAGCTTTCTTT. Encoded protein: CASSSTGGLTEAFF.

CDR3 region: CASSESFGNTIYF. For the CDR3, the DNA is TGTGCCAGCAGTGAATCATTCGGAAACACCATATATTTT. The chain links TRBV2 to TRBJ1-3; unclear D gene. The CDR3 sequence is 13 residues long. V was shortened by 2 bases and J by 4 bases, with 6 bases between the two germline ends. Germline CDR1 and CDR2: SNHLY and FYNNEI.

This clone was recorded a few times. This sequence joins TRBV5-8 and TRBJ1-5; 9 nucleotides line up with TRBD1. With V trimmed by 4 bases and J by 6 bases, 8 bases remained unmatched. The CDR3 spans 15 residues. Germline V CDR1 and CDR2: SGHTS, YDEGEE. The CDR3 loop is CASSRSGTGFQPQHF. The CDR3 bases are TGTGCCAGCAGCCGAAGTGGGACAGGGTTTCAGCCCCAGCATTTT.

The chain is built from TRBV5-8 and TRBJ2-2; possibly TRBD2 for D (6 bases). Trimming stripped 1 base from V and 0 bases from J, with 10 bases between. CDR1 is SGHTS, CDR2 YDEGEE, per germline. The CDR3 is made up of 16 amino acids. The CDR3 region is CASSLFRGTNTGELFF. The CDR3 coding sequence is TGTGCCAGCAGCTTGTTCCGGGGGACGAACACCGGGGAGCTGTTTTTT.

The V call is TRBV6-5, the J call TRBJ1-4; tentative D call: TRBD1 (5 bases). The CDR3 is 14 residues long. Germline CDR1 is MNHEY and CDR2 is SVGAGI. Trimming took off 8 bases at V and 12 bases at J, with 22 bases between the two ends. In DNA form, the CDR3 reads TGTGCCAGCTATCCGACATTCCCAGGGTCGGAACTGTTTTTT. Translation gives CASYPTFPGSELFF.

V and J are TRBV2 and TRBJ1-1; no clear D gene. With 4 bases removed from V and 1 base from J, the gap between germline ends came to 13 bases. This CDR3 region has 15 residues. The germline CDR1 and CDR2 sequences are SNHLY and FYNNEI. CDR3: CASSVTRSRNTEAFF. The CDR3 nucleotides read TGTGCCAGCAGTGTGACACGGAGTCGGAACACTGAAGCTTTCTTT.

The CDR3 loop reads CATLRDRQPQHF. The CDR3 nucleotides read TGTGCCACCCTCCGGGACAGGCAGCCCCAGCATTTT. The gene calls are TRBV9 and TRBJ1-5; 8 positions match TRBD1. From germline, CDR1 is SGDLS and CDR2 YYNGEE. The CDR3 consists of 12 residues. V lost 9 bases to trimming and J lost 7 bases; unmatched junction nucleotides: 6.

This chain connects TRBV11-2 to TRBJ1-3; D is possibly TRBD1 (6 bases). The germline V gene has CDR1 SGHAT and CDR2 FQNNGV. This CDR3 is built from 15 residues. V was clipped by 5 bases and J by 3 bases, with 14 bases between them. In DNA, the CDR3 is TGTGCCAGCAGCCTGATAGGGGGGATTGGAAACACCATATATTTT. Protein sequence: CASSLIGGIGNTIYF.